The T cell receptor beta chain described here comes from a study of blood T cell repertoires in COVID-19. Turning to the study itself: The analysed material was cDNA or gDNA that came from T cells, B-cell-depleted T cells, or PBMCs.

This clone showed up just once. There are 14 residues in the CDR3. Germline-derived CDR1 and CDR2 are SSHAT and FNYEAQ (reference sequence). V was cut by 4 bases and J by 8 bases, with 15 bases left in between. Profiled with immunoSEQ multiplex PCR; TCRdb holds only in-frame clones, not every one. The sample includes 130,000 to 150,000 clones, 87% of them seen just once. The TCR comes from a woman aged 45 to 65 with acute or convalescent COVID-19. Material for sequencing was peripheral blood. The V and J genes are TRBV7-7 and TRBJ1-3; a weak D match, TRBD1 (5 bases). In DNA, the CDR3 is TGTGCCAGCAGCTCCGGGACTACGAGGGACACCATATATTTT. This codes for CASSSGTTRDTIYF.